The 2 T cell receptor beta chains below were found in one sample sequenced in a study of T-cell reconstitution after alpha-beta-depleted transplantation in children listed by TCRdb under 2016. Receptor amplification or capture employed PCR. Sequencer: Illumina HiSeq 2500. Molecular barcoding was employed in the preparation of TCR libraries, with unique molecular identifiers being used to normalize TCRbeta repertoire quantification. TCRdb reprocessing: public reads trimmed at Q25 with fastp, clones called with MiXCR, in-frame beta chains kept. Rows matching on CDR3 protein sequence are summarized as one entry with the most common DNA and genes. The sample profile shows hundreds of thousands of distinct CDR3 sequences; 10% to 15% of them were found once. 0.79% of the sample belongs to the ten largest clones. The sample's treatment or condition label, in plain terms: allogeneic hematopoietic cell transplantation with graft depleted of TCRalphabeta T cells and CD19 B cells.

Sequencing was performed on PBMCs, taken before TCRalphabeta/CD19-depleted stem cell transplant. These receptors were taken from a girl aged 2 to 9 with congenital amegakaryocytic thrombocytopenia, due to receive a stem cell transplant.

This clonotype was seen a handful of times. The genes are TRBV2 and TRBJ2-5, with 7 bases that match TRBD1. CDR3 size: 12 residues. CDR1 and CDR2 from the germline V gene are SNHLY and FYNNEI. Trimming at V came to 7 bases and at J to 5 bases, leaving 4 bases not matched to a gene. The CDR3 sequence: CASTTGAETQYF. The DNA for the CDR3 is TGTGCCAGCACTACAGGGGCTGAGACCCAGTACTTC.

Many counts were recorded for this clonotype. This chain connects TRBV20-1 to TRBJ2-3; 13 bases agree with TRBD2. The V segment lost 6 bases and the J segment 3 bases; nucleotides outside the gene matches: 6. Germline V gives CDR1 DFQATT, CDR2 SNEGSKA (reference sequence). This CDR3 is 15 amino acids long. CDR3 nucleotides: TGCAGTGCCTACGGGGGACTAGCGGGAACAGATACGCAGTATTTT. This translates into CSAYGGLAGTDTQYF.